This TCR beta chain was observed in a study of blood T cell repertoires in COVID-19. About the research overall: Collection of acute and convalescent COVID-19 samples took place in the United States, Italy and Spain.

Authors' data handling: Reference gene primers were amplified, and this amplification served to estimate nucleated cell counts. Sequencing used immunoSEQ multiplex PCR; TCRdb keeps in-frame clones, though not all of them. Clone size and the V and J calls come from that table; the DNA yielded D and trimming. The table lists about 350,000 clones, approximately 87% of them singletons. Germline loops: CDR1 LGHDT, CDR2 YNNKEL (reference sequence). Trimming left V 2 bases short and J 5 bases short, with 13 bases between. The CDR3 spans 14 residues. Seattle patients were enrolled while actively infected and followed longitudinally.

The sequenced sample was peripheral blood. This sequence joins TRBV3-1 (or the pseudogene TRBV3-2) and TRBJ2-7; possible D gene TRBD2, 5 bases. The source is a woman in her fifties or sixties with COVID-19, enrolled during active disease. Written as DNA, the CDR3 is TGTGCCAGCAGCCAACCCGGACTGTGGAACGAGCAGTACTTC. As protein: CASSQPGLWNEQYF.